This T cell receptor beta chain was obtained from a study of blood T cell repertoires in COVID-19. Germline V gives CDR1 LGHDT, CDR2 YNNKEL (reference sequence). The CDR3 runs to 18 residues. The J segment lost 4 bases and the V segment lost 0 bases, leaving 12 bases of the junction unmatched. TCRdb keeps only in-frame clones here, not all; method: immunoSEQ multiplex PCR. The sample holds under 150,000 clones, about 90% seen once. This TCR was recovered from a woman aged 45-65 years with acute or convalescent COVID-19. The sample taken for sequencing was peripheral blood. V gene TRBV3-1 (or the pseudogene TRBV3-2) combines with J gene TRBJ2-1; 7 bases align to TRBD1. CDR3: CASSQDWQGGASYNEQFF. The CDR3 DNA reads as TGTGCCAGCAGCCAAGATTGGCAAGGGGGCGCATCGTACAATGAGCAGTTCTTC.